These 6 T cell receptor beta chains came from one sample sequenced in a study of T cell responses to AZD1222 COVID-19 vaccine. Some clones are missing from TCRdb's copy, which holds only in-frame ones; the method was immunoSEQ multiplex PCR. The sample has over 85,000 clones; about 88% are singletons. The specimen comprised peripheral blood, sampled 28 days after the second AZD1222 dose. The origin of the receptors is an adult who received the AZD1222 COVID-19 vaccine.

The rearrangement uses TRBV3-1 (or the pseudogene TRBV3-2) and TRBJ2-4, with D tentatively TRBD2 (5 bases). Germline V gene sequence: CDR1 LGHDT, CDR2 YNNKEL (reference sequence). V was pared by 3 bases and J by 7 bases, with 13 bases between. This CDR3 has 14 amino acids. Here the CDR3 DNA reads TGTGCCAGCAGCCAGAGGGAAACAGAGAACATTCAGTACTTC. It specifies CASSQRETENIQYF.

This sequence joins TRBV19 and TRBJ2-1, with 7 bases fitting TRBD1. J was trimmed by 9 bases and V by 9 bases; bases with no gene match: 14. CDR3 length: 14 residues. Germline CDR1 LNHDA, CDR2 SQIVND (reference sequence). In DNA, the CDR3 is TGTGCCAGCCAAGTCCAGGGGGACAGAGGTGAGCAGTTCTTC. Its protein product is CASQVQGDRGEQFF.

This chain connects TRBV29-1 to TRBJ2-1; D uncertain. Germline CDR1 reads SQVTM; CDR2 reads ANQGSEA. Trimming removed 0 bases at V and 8 bases at J, with 14 bases between. This CDR3 contains 14 residues. The CDR3 nucleotides are TGCAGCGTTGAAGAATACAACTTAGGCGATGAGCAGTTCTTC. Protein product: CSVEEYNLGDEQFF.

This clone was seen only once. The chain has TRBV4-1 and TRBJ1-1, with D possibly TRBD1 on 6 matching bases. V lost 0 bases and J 11 bases, leaving 13 bases between the germline ends. The CDR3 is 13 amino acids. The germline CDR1 and CDR2 sequences are MGHRA and YSYEKL. CDR3 sequence reads: CASSQEGGPSAFF. CDR3 bases: TGCGCCAGCAGCCAAGAGGGGGGGCCGTCGGCTTTCTTT.

There are many counts of this clone. The V gene is TRBV18, the J gene TRBJ2-1; 12 bases line up with TRBD1. Per germline, CDR1 KGHSH and CDR2 LQKENI. The CDR3 is made up of 18 amino acids. V dropped 6 bases and J dropped 5; count of bases not matched to a gene: 14. Written as DNA, the CDR3 is TGTGCCAGCTCTCAGAAGGCCCCGGGACAGGGGGCGAACAATGAGCAGTTCTTC. It specifies CASSQKAPGQGANNEQFF.

This rearrangement joins TRBV5-5 to TRBJ1-5; TRBD1 might be the D (5 bases). This CDR3 spans 15 amino acids. The germline V gene encodes CDR1 SGHKS and CDR2 YYEKEE (reference sequence). The V gene lost 3 bases and the J gene lost 0 bases, with 10 bases spanning the gap. CDR3 DNA sequence: TGTGCCAGCAGCTCTCGAGGGGATAGCAATCAGCCCCAGCATTTT. Its translation is CASSSRGDSNQPQHF.